Below, one T cell receptor (beta chain) is given with its context. Its antigen is not identified. Time point specified: blood from clinic visit 5 months post-surgery; TSC patient then seizure free. Surgery cases with the highest brain T cell transcript signatures were chosen for sequencing. Pre-surgery treatment included at least one anti-epileptic drug. The assay was immunoSEQ multiplex PCR, and TCRdb's table has in-frame clones only and misses some. This sample has approximately 330,000 clones, with 85% to 95% found just once. These data belong to a study of brain T cells in children with intractable seizures. Study-level findings and limits: Pre-surgery blood may have been undersampled, hiding some clones.

V lost 3 bases and J 3 bases, leaving 24 bases between the germline ends. The CDR3 spans 18 residues. CDR1 WNHNN and CDR2 SYGVQD come from the germline V gene (reference sequence). This sample comprised peripheral blood, obtained around 5 months after surgery. The receptor comes from a boy younger than two with tuberous sclerosis and intractable seizures. The chain carries TRBV10-1 and TRBJ2-7, with D possibly TRBD1 on 5 matching bases. DNA of the CDR3: TGCGCCAGCAGTGACGGGCGCCCCACCAGGGCCACCGGCTACGAGCAGTACTTC. Translated: CASSDGRPTRATGYEQYF.